These 21 T cell receptor beta chains were sequenced from one sample in a study of neurological immune-mediated disorders. TCRdb called the 5' RACE reads again in MiXCR, with one record for every CDR3 protein. The sample includes about 48,000 distinct CDR3 sequences, 9% to 12% of them seen just once. The specimen was PBMCs. These receptors came from a woman aged 35 to 49 with HTLV-1-associated myelopathy (HAM/TSP).

In its sample, this clonotype was seen many times. The rearrangement joins TRBV5-1 to TRBJ1-1, with D perhaps TRBD1 (6 bases). The CDR3 length is 14 residues. CDR1 and CDR2 (germline): SGHRS, YFSETQ. V was cut by 5 bases and J by 3 bases, with 14 bases left in between. The CDR3 DNA follows: TGCGCCAGCAGAACCAGGGGTTTGGACACTGAAGCTTTCTTT. This sequence encodes CASRTRGLDTEAFF.

The chain recombines TRBV20-1 with TRBJ2-7, with 10 bases fitting TRBD1. Unmatched junction bases numbered 9, after V lost 2 bases and J lost 5 bases. The CDR3 has 15 amino acids. CDR1 is DFQATT and CDR2 is SNEGSKA in the germline V gene (reference sequence). The DNA of the CDR3 is TGCAGTGCTAGACAGGCCCCGGACAGGGGGAACGAGCAGTACTTC. Its protein product is CSARQAPDRGNEQYF.

This clonotype was detected many times. V and J are TRBV7-2 and TRBJ2-5, with 10 bases lining up with TRBD2. The CDR3 has 16 amino acids. The trim removed 1 base at V and 5 bases at J, leaving 7 bases unmatched. The germline V gene has CDR1 SGHTA and CDR2 FQGNSA. This CDR3 reads CASSLGSSGSWETQYF. For the CDR3, the DNA is TGTGCCAGCAGCTTAGGCTCTAGCGGGAGCTGGGAGACCCAGTACTTC.

This clonotype showed up many times. The chain recombines TRBV12-5 with TRBJ2-2; 9 bases are a match to TRBD1. The germline gives CDR1 LGHNT, CDR2 FRNRAP. The CDR3 has 14 amino acids. J was trimmed by 6 bases and V by 1 base; bases with no gene match: 0. The CDR3 DNA reads TGTGCTAGTGGTTTGGGACAGGGGGCCGGGGAGCTGTTTTTT. Its translation: CASGLGQGAGELFF.

This clonotype was counted ten times or more. The chain has TRBV12-3 or TRBV12-4 and TRBJ2-2, with D maybe TRBD1 (6 bases). V lost 4 bases and J 3 bases, leaving 12 bases between the germline ends. The CDR3 extends over 15 amino acids. CDR3 coding DNA: TGTGCCAGCAGTTATCAACAGGGATACACCGGGGAGCTGTTTTTT. Translating gives CASSYQQGYTGELFF.

Many counts were recorded for this clonotype. The V call is TRBV10-3, the J call TRBJ1-1; the match to TRBD1 covers 8 bases. There are 15 residues in the CDR3. Germline V gene sequence: CDR1 ENHRY, CDR2 SYGVKD. The junction had 7 bases not matched to a gene; V was cut back by 6 bases and J by 1 base. The CDR3 coding sequence is TGTGCCATCAGCAAGGGACAGGCCACGAACACTGAAGCTTTCTTT. Amino acids: CAISKGQATNTEAFF.

This clonotype was observed many times. The chain joins TRBV18 to TRBJ2-2; D gene unclear. The CDR3 sequence is 13 residues long. Trimming cost V 4 bases and J 6 bases, with 9 bases left between them. Germline CDR1 KGHSH, CDR2 LQKENI. As DNA, the CDR3 is TGTGCCAGCTCACGGATCGATCCCGGGGAGCTGTTTTTT. This translates into CASSRIDPGELFF.

This clonotype was detected ten times or more. The rearrangement joins TRBV7-6 to TRBJ2-3; the D gene is possibly TRBD2 (5 bases). The V end lost 1 base, the J end lost 4 bases, and 9 bases lay between the germline ends. The CDR3 loop spans 14 amino acids. Germline V gives CDR1 SGHVS, CDR2 FNYEAQ. Here the CDR3 reads CASSLEGSADTQYF. In nucleotides, the CDR3 is TGTGCCAGCAGCTTAGAAGGTAGCGCAGATACGCAGTATTTT.

This clonotype was recorded at least ten times. The chain joins TRBV4-3 to TRBJ2-7; 9 bases are shared with TRBD2. From germline, CDR1 is LGHNA and CDR2 YSLEER. V trimming: 1 base; J trimming: 2 bases; junction bases outside the gene matches: 3. The CDR3 consists of 15 residues. The CDR3: CASSQVGGGAYEQYF. In DNA form, the CDR3 reads TGCGCCAGCAGCCAAGTGGGCGGGGGGGCCTACGAGCAGTACTTC.

This clonotype was seen many times. The V gene is TRBV4-3, the J gene TRBJ2-7, with TRBD1 matching over 7 bases. V lost 0 bases and J lost 4; bases outside the gene matches: 9. The CDR3 covers 16 residues. Germline CDR1 and CDR2: LGHNA and YSLEER. The CDR3, as DNA: TGCGCCAGCAGCCAAGAATGGAAGGGGGCGCGGTACGAGCAGTACTTC. Translating it yields CASSQEWKGARYEQYF.

This clonotype was found many times. V gene TRBV29-1 combines with J gene TRBJ1-1; 7 nucleotides agree with TRBD1. This CDR3 is built from 14 residues. In germline, CDR1 is SQVTM, CDR2 ANQGSEA. With 5 bases clipped from V and 1 base from J, the junction kept 7 bases outside the gene matches. In nucleotides, the CDR3 is TGCAGCGTTTTGGCAGGGGGTAGGAACACTGAAGCTTTCTTT. Protein product: CSVLAGGRNTEAFF.

Notes on this clonotype: This could be a read error, since a much larger clone is one nucleotide away. V is TRBV3-1 and J is TRBJ2-1; unclear D gene. Germline V gene sequence: CDR1 LGHDT, CDR2 YNNKEL (reference sequence). This CDR3 has 15 residues. CDR3 nucleotides: TGTGCCAACAGCCTTGGCGGACGTCTTCTCGATGAGCAGTTCTTC. As protein: CANSLGGRLLDEQFF.

As concerns this clonotype: One end of the junction is discordant with germline, which a read error may explain. The V call is TRBV20-1, the J call TRBJ2-5, with 7 bases identical to TRBD1. Germline V gene sequence: CDR1 DFQATT, CDR2 SNEGSKA (reference sequence). The CDR3 consists of 12 residues. CDR3: CSVPTGSDTQYF. CDR3 bases: TGCAGTGTTCCGACAGGGTCGGATACCCAGTATTTC.

This clonotype was seen at least ten times. The chain has TRBV13 and TRBJ2-7; 8 positions agree with TRBD1. The germline V gene encodes CDR1 PRHDT and CDR2 FYEKMQ (reference sequence). J gave up 3 bases and V 0 bases, and 4 bases lay outside the gene matches. CDR3 length equals 15 residues. The CDR3 bases are TGTGCCAGCAGCTTAGGAGGACAGGGCATCTACGAGCAGTACTTC. This translates into CASSLGGQGIYEQYF.

In this sample, this clonotype turned up many times. V and J are TRBV12-5 and TRBJ2-1; 9 bases match TRBD2. The CDR3 consists of 15 residues. Trimming at V came to 0 bases and at J to 6 bases, leaving 3 bases not matched to a gene. Looked up from germline, CDR1 is LGHNT and CDR2 is FRNRAP. The CDR3 region is CASGLVLAGANEQFF. The CDR3 nucleotides are TGTGCTAGTGGTTTGGTGTTAGCGGGGGCCAATGAGCAGTTCTTC.

The table lists this clonotype with many counts. V and J are TRBV5-1 and TRBJ2-2, with 7 positions matching TRBD1. This CDR3 has 15 residues. Germline lookup yields CDR1 SGHRS and CDR2 YFSETQ. Here the CDR3 reads CTSSDQGVGTGELFF. CDR3 DNA sequence: TGCACGAGCAGCGACCAGGGGGTTGGCACCGGGGAGCTGTTTTTT.

On this clonotype: This clone may be a read error of a much larger clone one base away. Here the CDR3 reads CTILTYTGTNGYGYTF. DNA for the CDR3: TGTACCATCCTTACTTACACAGGGACAAATGGCTATGGCTACACCTTC. This sequence joins TRBV7-2 and TRBJ1-2; tentative D call: TRBD1 (6 bases). Deletions cut 10 bases from V and 4 bases from J, with 25 bases between. The CDR3 extends over 16 amino acids. Germline V lookup: CDR1 SGHTA, CDR2 FQGNSA.

This clonotype came up many times. The V call is TRBV11-3, the J call TRBJ2-1, with D perhaps TRBD2 (6 bases). Trimming took 5 bases from V and 1 from J, leaving 12 bases between them. Per germline, CDR1 SGHNT and CDR2 YENEEA. The CDR3 extends over 15 amino acids. In DNA form, the CDR3 reads TGTGCCAGCAGCCTCGGGGGTGTGTCCTACAATGAGCAGTTCTTC. It translates to CASSLGGVSYNEQFF.

J is TRBJ2-3 and V is TRBV10-3; weak D call: TRBD2 (6 bases). The CDR3 runs to 12 residues. Germline CDR1 is ENHRY and CDR2 is SYGVKD. V was trimmed by 6 bases and J by 4 bases, leaving 8 bases between them. CDR3 residues: CAIRSGADTQYF. The CDR3 DNA is TGTGCCATCAGGTCGGGGGCAGATACGCAGTATTTT.

This clonotype has a count of ten or more. V and J are TRBV5-1 and TRBJ2-2; D perhaps matches TRBD2 (6 bases). CDR1 SGHRS and CDR2 YFSETQ come from the germline V gene. CDR3 length: 15 amino acids. V dropped 2 bases and J dropped 8 bases, with 16 bases sitting between them. CDR3 nucleotides: TGCGCCAGCAGCTTAAGGGACTCCAAGGCGGGGGAGCTGTTTTTT. This sequence encodes CASSLRDSKAGELFF. The whole variable domain, filled in from reference TRBV5-1 and TRBJ2-2, reads KAGVTQTPRYLIKTRGQQVTLSCSPISGHRSVSWYQQTPGQGLQFLFEYFSETQRNKGNFPGRFSGRQFSNSRSEMNVSTLELGDSALYLCASSLRDSKAGELFFGEGSRLTVL.

This clonotype was seen only a few times. The chain is built from TRBV20-1 and TRBJ2-7, with TRBD2 as a possible D gene (5 bases). V was clipped by 3 bases and J by 5 bases, with 17 bases between them. The CDR3 has 14 residues. The germline V gene encodes CDR1 DFQATT and CDR2 SNEGSKA (reference sequence). The CDR3 spells CSARRETTRNEQYF. Written as DNA, the CDR3 is TGCAGTGCTAGGAGGGAGACCACTCGAAACGAGCAGTACTTC.